This T cell receptor (beta chain) appears in the sequencing data of a study of shared clonotypes between healthy human individuals. Once extracted for a subset, genomic DNA was divided evenly among several immunoSEQ plates. Each sorted subset replicate got 200 ng genomic DNA, tens of thousands of genomes. The data were produced by immunoSEQ multiplex PCR, yet TCRdb's version contains in-frame clones alone and is incomplete. Here the sample spans 950,000 to 1,100,000 clones, approximately 68% being singletons. Germline V CDR1 and CDR2: MNHEY, SVGAGI. The V gene end was trimmed by 0 bases and the J gene end by 1 base; junction bases not matched to a gene: 5. The CDR3 covers 16 residues.

Sequenced material: memory CD4+ T cells sorted from blood. Subset of the sample: CD45RA-negative fraction. The J gene is TRBJ1-1, the V gene TRBV6-5; 7 bases are a match to TRBD1. The receptor was isolated from a man younger than 35 in good health. The chain's CDR3 is CASSYSRAGGNTEAFF. The CDR3 DNA reads as TGTGCCAGCAGTTACTCCCGGGCAGGGGGGAACACTGAAGCTTTCTTT.